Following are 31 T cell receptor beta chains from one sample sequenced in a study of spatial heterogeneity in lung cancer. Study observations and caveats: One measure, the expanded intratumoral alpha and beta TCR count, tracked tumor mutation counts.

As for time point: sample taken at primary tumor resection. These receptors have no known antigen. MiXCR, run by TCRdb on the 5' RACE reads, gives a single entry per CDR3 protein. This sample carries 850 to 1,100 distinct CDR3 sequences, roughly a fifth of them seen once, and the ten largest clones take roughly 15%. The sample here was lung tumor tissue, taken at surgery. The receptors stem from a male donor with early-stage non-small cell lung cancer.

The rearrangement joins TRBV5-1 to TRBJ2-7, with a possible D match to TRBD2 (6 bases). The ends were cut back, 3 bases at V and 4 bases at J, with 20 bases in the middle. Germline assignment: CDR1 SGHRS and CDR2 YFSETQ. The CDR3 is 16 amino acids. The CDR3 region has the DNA TGCGCCAGCAGCTCTTACGGAGGGTCGGGAGAATACGAGCAGTACTTC. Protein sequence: CASSSYGGSGEYEQYF.

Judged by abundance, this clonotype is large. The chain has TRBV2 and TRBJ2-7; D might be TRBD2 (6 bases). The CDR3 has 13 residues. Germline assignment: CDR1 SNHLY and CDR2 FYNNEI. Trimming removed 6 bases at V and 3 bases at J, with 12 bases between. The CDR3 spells CASSRGGDYEQYF. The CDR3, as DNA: TGTGCCAGCAGCCGGGGCGGGGACTACGAGCAGTACTTC.

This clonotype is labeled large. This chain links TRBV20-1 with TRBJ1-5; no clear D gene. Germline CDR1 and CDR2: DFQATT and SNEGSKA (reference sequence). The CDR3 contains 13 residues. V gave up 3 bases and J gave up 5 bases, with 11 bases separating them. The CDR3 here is CSASPLGYQPQHF. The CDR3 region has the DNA TGCAGTGCTAGCCCTTTGGGGTATCAGCCCCAGCATTTT.

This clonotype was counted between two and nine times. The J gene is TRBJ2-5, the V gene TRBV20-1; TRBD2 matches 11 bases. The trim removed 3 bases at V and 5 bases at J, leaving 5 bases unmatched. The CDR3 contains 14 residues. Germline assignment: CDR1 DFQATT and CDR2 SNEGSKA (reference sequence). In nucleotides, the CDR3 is TGCAGTGCTAGGGAACTAGCGGGAGTTGAGACCCAGTACTTC. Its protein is CSARELAGVETQYF.

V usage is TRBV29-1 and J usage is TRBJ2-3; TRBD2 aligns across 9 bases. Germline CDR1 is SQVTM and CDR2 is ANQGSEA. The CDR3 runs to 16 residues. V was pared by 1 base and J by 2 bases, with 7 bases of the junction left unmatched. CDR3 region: CSVEGVLAGATDTQYF. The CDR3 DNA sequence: TGCAGCGTTGAAGGGGTTTTAGCGGGGGCCACAGATACGCAGTATTTT.

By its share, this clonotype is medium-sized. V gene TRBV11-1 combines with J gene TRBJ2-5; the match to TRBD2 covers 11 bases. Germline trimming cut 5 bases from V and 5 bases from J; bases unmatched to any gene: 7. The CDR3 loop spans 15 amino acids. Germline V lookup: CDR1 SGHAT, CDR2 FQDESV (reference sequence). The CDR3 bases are TGTGCCAGCAGCCCCATAGCGGGGGGGCATGAGACCCAGTACTTC. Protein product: CASSPIAGGHETQYF.

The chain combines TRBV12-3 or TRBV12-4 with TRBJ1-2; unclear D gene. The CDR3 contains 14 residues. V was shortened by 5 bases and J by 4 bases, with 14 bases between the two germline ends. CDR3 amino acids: CASSLPTEIYGYTF. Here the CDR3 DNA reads TGTGCCAGCAGTCTTCCTACCGAGATCTATGGCTACACCTTC.

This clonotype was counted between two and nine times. In DNA, the CDR3 is TGCAGTGCTAGATCTAGACAGGGGGCATACACTGAAGCTTTCTTT. Translated: CSARSRQGAYTEAFF. The gene calls are TRBV20-1 and TRBJ1-1, with 10 bases matching TRBD1. The CDR3 totals 15 residues. V shed 2 bases and J 3 bases; nucleotides not matched to a gene: 6. CDR1 and CDR2 from the germline V gene are DFQATT and SNEGSKA (reference sequence).

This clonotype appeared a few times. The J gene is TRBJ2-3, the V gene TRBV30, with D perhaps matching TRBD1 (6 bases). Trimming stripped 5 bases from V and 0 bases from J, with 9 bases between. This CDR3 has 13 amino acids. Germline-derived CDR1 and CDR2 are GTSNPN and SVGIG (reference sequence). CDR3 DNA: TGTGCCTGGGGGACATATAGCACAGATACGCAGTATTTT. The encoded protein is CAWGTYSTDTQYF.

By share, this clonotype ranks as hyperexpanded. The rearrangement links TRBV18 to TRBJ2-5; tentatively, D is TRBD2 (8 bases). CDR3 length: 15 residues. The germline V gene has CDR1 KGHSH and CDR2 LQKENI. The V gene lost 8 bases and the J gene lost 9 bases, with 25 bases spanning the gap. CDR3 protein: CASGPSARGTRAQYF. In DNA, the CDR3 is TGTGCCAGCGGTCCCTCGGCCAGGGGGACTAGGGCCCAGTACTTC.

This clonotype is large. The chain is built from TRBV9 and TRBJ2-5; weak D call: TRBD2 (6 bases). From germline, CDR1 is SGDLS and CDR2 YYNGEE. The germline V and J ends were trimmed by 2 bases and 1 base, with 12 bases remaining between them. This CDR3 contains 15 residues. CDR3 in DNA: TGTGCCAGCAGCGTCGGTACTAGCAGCCAAGAGACCCAGTACTTC. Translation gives CASSVGTSSQETQYF.

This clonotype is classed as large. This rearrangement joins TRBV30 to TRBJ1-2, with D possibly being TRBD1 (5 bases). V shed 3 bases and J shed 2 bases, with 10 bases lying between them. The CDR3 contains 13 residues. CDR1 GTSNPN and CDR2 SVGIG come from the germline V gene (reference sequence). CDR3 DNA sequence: TGTGCCTGGAGGCCGGGACTAAACTATGGCTACACCTTC. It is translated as CAWRPGLNYGYTF. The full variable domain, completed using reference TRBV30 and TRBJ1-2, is SQTIHQWPATLVQPVGSPLSLECTVEGTSNPNLYWYRQAAGRGLQLLFYSVGIGQISSEVPQNLSASRPQDRQFILSSKKLLLSDSGFYLCAWRPGLNYGYTFGSGTRLTVV.

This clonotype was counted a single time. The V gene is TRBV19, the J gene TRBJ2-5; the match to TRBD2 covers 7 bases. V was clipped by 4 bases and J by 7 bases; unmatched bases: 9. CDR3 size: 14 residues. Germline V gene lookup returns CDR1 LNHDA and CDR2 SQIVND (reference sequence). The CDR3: CASSSRDYHGTQYF. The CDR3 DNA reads TGTGCCAGTAGTAGCCGGGACTACCACGGGACCCAGTACTTC. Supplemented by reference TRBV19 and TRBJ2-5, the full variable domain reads DGGITQSPKYLFRKEGQNVTLSCEQNLNHDAMYWYRQDPGQGLRLIYYSQIVNDFQKGDIAEGYSVSREKKESFPLTVTSAQKNPTAFYLCASSSRDYHGTQYFGPGTRLLVL.

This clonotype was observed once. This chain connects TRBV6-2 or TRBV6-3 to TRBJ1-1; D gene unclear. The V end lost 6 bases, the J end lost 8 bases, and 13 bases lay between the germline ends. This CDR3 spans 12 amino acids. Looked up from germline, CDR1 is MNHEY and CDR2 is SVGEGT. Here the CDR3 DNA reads TGTGCCAGCAGCCTCGCCCCCCGCGAAGCTTTCTTT. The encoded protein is CASSLAPREAFF.

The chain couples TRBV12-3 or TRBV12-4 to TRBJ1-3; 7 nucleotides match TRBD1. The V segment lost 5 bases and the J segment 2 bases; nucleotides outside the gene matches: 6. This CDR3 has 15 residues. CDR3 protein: CASSDRAKTGNTIYF. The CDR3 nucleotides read TGTGCCAGCAGTGACAGGGCGAAGACTGGAAACACCATATATTTT.

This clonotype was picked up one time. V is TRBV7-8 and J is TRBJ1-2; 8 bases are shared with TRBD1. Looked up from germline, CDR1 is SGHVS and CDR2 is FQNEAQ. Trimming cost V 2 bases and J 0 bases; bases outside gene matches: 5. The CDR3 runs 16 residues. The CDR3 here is CASSLMTGVANYGYTF. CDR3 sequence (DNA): TGTGCCAGCAGCTTAATGACAGGGGTGGCTAACTATGGCTACACCTTC.

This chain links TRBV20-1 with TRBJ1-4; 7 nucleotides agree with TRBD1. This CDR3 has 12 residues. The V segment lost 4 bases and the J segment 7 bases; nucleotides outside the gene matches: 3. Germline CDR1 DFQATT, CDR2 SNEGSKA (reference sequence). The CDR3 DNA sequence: TGCAGTGCTAATCCAGGGGGTGAAAAACTGTTTTTT. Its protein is CSANPGGEKLFF.

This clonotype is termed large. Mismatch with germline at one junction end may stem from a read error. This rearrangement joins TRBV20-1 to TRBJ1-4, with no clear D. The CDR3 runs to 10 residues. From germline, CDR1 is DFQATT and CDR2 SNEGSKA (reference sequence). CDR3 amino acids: CSGLGEKLFF. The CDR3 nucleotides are TGCAGCGGCTTGGGAGAAAAACTTTTTTTT.

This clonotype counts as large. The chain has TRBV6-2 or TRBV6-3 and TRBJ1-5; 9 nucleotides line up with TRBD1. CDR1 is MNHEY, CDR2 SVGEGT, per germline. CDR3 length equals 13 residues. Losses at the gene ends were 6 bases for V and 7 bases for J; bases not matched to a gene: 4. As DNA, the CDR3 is TGTGCCAGCAGCCGGGACAGGGCCCAGCCCCAGCATTTT. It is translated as CASSRDRAQPQHF.

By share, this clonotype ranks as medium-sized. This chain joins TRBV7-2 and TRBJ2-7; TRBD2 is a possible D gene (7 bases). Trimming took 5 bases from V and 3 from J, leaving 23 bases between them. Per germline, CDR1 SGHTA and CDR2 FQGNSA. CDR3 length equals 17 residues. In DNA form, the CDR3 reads TGTGCCAGCAGCCCAAGGGTCGGGGGGCGAGGTAACTACGAGCAGTACTTC. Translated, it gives CASSPRVGGRGNYEQYF.

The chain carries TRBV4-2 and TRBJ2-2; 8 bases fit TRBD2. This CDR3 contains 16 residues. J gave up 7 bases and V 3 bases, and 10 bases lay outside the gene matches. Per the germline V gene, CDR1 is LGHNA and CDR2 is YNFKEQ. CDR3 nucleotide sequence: TGTGCCAGCAGCCACGCCGGCGGGGGGCGAGGCGGGGAGCTGTTTTTT. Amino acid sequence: CASSHAGGGRGGELFF.

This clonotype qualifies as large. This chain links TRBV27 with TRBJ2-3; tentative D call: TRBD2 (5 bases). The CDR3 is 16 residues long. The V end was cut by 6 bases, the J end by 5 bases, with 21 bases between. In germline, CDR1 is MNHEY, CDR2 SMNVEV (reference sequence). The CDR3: CASSLRVGPVVDTQYF. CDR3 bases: TGTGCCAGCAGCTTGAGGGTCGGACCCGTAGTAGATACGCAGTATTTT.

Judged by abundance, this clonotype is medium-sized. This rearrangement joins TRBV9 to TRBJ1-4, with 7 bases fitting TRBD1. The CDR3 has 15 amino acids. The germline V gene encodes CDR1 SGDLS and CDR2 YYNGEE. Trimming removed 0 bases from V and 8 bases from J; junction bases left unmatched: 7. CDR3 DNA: TGTGCCAGCAGCGTAGCTGGCCAGGGGGACGAAAAACTGTTTTTT. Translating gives CASSVAGQGDEKLFF.

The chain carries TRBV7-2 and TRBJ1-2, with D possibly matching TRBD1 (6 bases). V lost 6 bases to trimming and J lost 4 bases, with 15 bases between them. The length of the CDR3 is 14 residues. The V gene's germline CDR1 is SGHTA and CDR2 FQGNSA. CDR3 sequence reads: CASSYVTGPYGYTF. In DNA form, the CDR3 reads TGTGCCAGCAGTTACGTGACAGGACCCTATGGCTACACCTTC.

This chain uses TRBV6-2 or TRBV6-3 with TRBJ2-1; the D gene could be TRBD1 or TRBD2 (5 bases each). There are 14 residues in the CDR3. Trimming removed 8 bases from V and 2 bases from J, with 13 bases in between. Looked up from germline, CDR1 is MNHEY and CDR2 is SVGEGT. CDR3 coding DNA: TGTGCCAGCGGGGACCGAGGCCCCTACAATGAGCAGTTCTTC. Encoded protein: CASGDRGPYNEQFF.

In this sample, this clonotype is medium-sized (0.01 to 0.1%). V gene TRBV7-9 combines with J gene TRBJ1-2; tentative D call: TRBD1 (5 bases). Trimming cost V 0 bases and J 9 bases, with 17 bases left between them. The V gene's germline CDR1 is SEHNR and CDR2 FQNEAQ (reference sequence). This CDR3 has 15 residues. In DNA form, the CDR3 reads TGTGCCAGCAGCTTAGCCCCCTTGAGGGGAATGAGCTACACCTTC. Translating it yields CASSLAPLRGMSYTF.

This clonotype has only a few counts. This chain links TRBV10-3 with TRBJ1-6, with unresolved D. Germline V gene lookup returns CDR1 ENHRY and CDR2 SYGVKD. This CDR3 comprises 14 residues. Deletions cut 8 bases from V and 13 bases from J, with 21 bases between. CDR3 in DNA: TGTGCCATCTGGGATGGAGGGCGAAGTTTGCCCCTCCACTTT. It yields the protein CAIWDGGRSLPLHF.

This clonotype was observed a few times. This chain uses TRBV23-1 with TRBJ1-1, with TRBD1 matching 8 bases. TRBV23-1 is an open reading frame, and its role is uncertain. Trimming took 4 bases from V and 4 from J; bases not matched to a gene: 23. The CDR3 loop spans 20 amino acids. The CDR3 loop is CASSPGDSSRGLLDGTEAFF. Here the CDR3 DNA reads TGCGCCAGCAGTCCGGGGGATTCGTCCAGGGGGCTATTGGATGGCACTGAAGCTTTCTTT.

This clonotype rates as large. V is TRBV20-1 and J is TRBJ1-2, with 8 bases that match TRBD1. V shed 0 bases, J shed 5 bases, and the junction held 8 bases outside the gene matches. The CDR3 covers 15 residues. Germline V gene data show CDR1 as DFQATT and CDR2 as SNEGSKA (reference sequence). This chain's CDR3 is CSARDPGRGRYGYTF. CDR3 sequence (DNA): TGCAGTGCTAGAGATCCTGGCAGGGGGCGGTATGGCTACACCTTC.

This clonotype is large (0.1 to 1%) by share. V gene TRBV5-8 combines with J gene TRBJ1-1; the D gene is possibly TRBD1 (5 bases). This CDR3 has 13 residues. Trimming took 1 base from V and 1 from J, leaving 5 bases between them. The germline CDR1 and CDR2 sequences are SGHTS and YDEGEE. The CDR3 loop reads CASSLTGNTEAFF. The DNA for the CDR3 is TGTGCCAGCAGCTTGACAGGGAACACTGAAGCTTTCTTT.

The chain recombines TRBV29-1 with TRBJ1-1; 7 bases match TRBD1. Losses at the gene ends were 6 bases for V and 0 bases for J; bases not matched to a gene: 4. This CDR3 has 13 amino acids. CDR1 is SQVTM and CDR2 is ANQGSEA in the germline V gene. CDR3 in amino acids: CSVSQGLNTEAFF. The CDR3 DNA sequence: TGCAGCGTCTCACAGGGGTTGAACACTGAAGCTTTCTTT.